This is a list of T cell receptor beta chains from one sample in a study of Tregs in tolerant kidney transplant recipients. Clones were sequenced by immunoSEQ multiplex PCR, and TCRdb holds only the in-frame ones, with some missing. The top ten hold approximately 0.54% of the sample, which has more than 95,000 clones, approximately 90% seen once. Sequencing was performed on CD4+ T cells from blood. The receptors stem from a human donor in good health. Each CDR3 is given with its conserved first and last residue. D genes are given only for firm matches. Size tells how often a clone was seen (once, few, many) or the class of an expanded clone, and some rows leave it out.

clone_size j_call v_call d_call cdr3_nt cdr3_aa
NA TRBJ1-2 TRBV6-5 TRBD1 TGTGCCAGCAGTTTCCGTTGGGACAGGGATTACTATGGCTACACCTTC CASSFRWDRDYYGYTF
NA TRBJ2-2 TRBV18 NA TGTGCCAGCTCAGGCAGGGAGGCCGGGGAGCTGTTTTTT CASSGREAGELFF
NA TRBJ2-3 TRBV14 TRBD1 TGTGCCAGCAGCCAGTCGACAGGGATCAGCACAGATACGCAGTATTTT CASSQSTGISTDTQYF
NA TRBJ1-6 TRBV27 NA TGTGCCAGCAGCGAATCGGGCACCTATAATTCACCCCTCCACTTT CASSESGTYNSPLHF
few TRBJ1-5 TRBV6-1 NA TGTGCCAGCGGGGAGGCGACGCCCCAGCATTTT CASGEATPQHF
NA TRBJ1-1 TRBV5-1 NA TGCGCCAGCAGCGCCCGAAGGGTAGTGGACACTGAAGCTTTCTTT CASSARRVVDTEAFF
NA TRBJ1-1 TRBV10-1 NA TGCGCCAGCAAGGGACACGTGAACACTGAAGCTTTCTTT CASKGHVNTEAFF
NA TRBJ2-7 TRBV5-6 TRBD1 TGTGCCAGCAGCGTCCCGGGACAGAGCTCCTACGAGCAGTACTTC CASSVPGQSSYEQYF
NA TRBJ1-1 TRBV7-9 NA TGTGCCAGCAGCTTGGCTGGGGTTGCACTGGCTGAAGCTTTCTTT CASSLAGVALAEAFF
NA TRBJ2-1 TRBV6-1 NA TGTGCCAGCAGTGAATTCGACAGCTCCTACAATGAGCAGTTCTTC CASSEFDSSYNEQFF
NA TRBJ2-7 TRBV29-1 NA TGCAGCGTTGTGCGCAGGGGAACCTACGAGCAGTACTTC CSVVRRGTYEQYF
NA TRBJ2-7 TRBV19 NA TGTGCCAGTAGTATTGAGTCGGACCGCGAGCAGTACTTC CASSIESDREQYF
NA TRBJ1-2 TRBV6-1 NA TGTGCCAGCAGTGACGGACACGACCTCTATGGCTACACCTTC CASSDGHDLYGYTF
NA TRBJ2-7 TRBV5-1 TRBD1 TGCGCCAGCAGCTTGTTTCCCCCAAACAGGGGGACTTCCTACGAGCAGTACTTC CASSLFPPNRGTSYEQYF
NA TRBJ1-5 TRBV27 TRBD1 TGTGCCAGCAGTTGGACAGGGGACAATCAGCCCCAGCATTTT CASSWTGDNQPQHF
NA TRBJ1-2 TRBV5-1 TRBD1 TGCGCCAGCAGCCAGGGACAGGGGGTCGACTATGGCTACACCTTC CASSQGQGVDYGYTF
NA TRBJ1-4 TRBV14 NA TGTGCCAGCAGCCAAGATCAGATGGGGGGAATTGCAACTAATGAAAAACTGTTTTTT CASSQDQMGGIATNEKLFF
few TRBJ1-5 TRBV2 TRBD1 TGTGCCAGCAGCGGGACAGGGAGAGGTCAGCCCCAGCATTTT CASSGTGRGQPQHF
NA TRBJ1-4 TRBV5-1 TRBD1 TGCGCCAGCAGCACAGGGGACAACGGAAAACTGTTTTTT CASSTGDNGKLFF
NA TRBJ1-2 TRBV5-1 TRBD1 TGCGCCAGCAGCATCGAGGGGGCCAACTATGGCTACACCTTC CASSIEGANYGYTF
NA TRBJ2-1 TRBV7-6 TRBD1 TGTGCCAGCAGCTTAGCGCCAGGGGGCCACTACAATGAGCAGTTCTTC CASSLAPGGHYNEQFF
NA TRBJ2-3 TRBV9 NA TGTGCCAGCAGCTTAGAGGGGCGGGGCCCCACAGATACGCAGTATTTT CASSLEGRGPTDTQYF
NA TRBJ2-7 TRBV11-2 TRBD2 TGTGCCAGCAGCTTAAGTGTAGCGGGAGTACAGTACGAGCAGTACTTC CASSLSVAGVQYEQYF
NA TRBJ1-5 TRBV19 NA TGTGCCAGTAGTATAGTAGGTAATCAGCCCCAGCATTTT CASSIVGNQPQHF
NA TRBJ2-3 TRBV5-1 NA TGCGCCAGCAGCTGGAGAGTCCGTGGCACAGATACGCAGTATTTT CASSWRVRGTDTQYF
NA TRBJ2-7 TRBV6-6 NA TGTGCCAGCAGACGGACCGTGAACTCCTACGAGCAGTACTTC CASRRTVNSYEQYF
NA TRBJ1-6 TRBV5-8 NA TGTGCCAGCAGCCTAACAGGATTTAATTCACCCCTCCACTTT CASSLTGFNSPLHF
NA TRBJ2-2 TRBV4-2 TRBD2 TGTGCCAGCAGCCAAGAAGGGGCGGGAGAAGGAACCGGGGAGCTGTTTTTT CASSQEGAGEGTGELFF
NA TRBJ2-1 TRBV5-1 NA TGCGCCAGCAGCCCTACATCGGGCATCAATGAGCAGTTCTTC CASSPTSGINEQFF
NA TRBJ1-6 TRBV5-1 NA TGCGCCAGCAGCCGGGAGGGGGGCGATTCACCCCTCCACTTT CASSREGGDSPLHF
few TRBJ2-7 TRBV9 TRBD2 TGTGCCAGCAGCAGGGGGGCGGGAGGGCCCTACGAGCAGTACTTC CASSRGAGGPYEQYF
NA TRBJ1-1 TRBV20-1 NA TGCAGTGCTAGTTTGGGCTCTGAAGCTTTCTTT CSASLGSEAFF
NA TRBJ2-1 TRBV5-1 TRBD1 TGCGCCAGCAGCAAGGGGACAGGGGGCTTTGAGCAGTTCTTC CASSKGTGGFEQFF
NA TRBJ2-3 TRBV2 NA TGTGCCAGCAGTGGTACAGGGAGGGGGGATACGCAGTATTTT CASSGTGRGDTQYF
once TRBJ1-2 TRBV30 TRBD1 TGTGCCTGGAATCTCAGGGGGAGGGAGCTCTATGGCTACACCTTC CAWNLRGRELYGYTF
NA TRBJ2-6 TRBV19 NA TGTGCCACTCGTCAGGGGTTCATCTCTGGGGCCAACGTCCTGACTTTC CATRQGFISGANVLTF
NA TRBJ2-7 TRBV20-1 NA TGCAGTGCTAGACTAGCCTACGAGCAGTACTTC CSARLAYEQYF
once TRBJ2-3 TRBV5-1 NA TGCGCCAGCAGCTCCACAGGGAGCACAGATACGCAGTATTTT CASSSTGSTDTQYF
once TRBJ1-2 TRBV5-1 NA TGCGCCAGCACAGTCGACCTTTCTCAAAACTATGGCTACACCTTC CASTVDLSQNYGYTF
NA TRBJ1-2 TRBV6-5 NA TGTGCCAGCAGTGAAGCGGGGGGTGGCTACACCTTC CASSEAGGGYTF
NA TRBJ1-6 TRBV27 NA TGTGCCAGCAGCCGGGACCCCCTCGGGGCTTCACCCCTCCACTTT CASSRDPLGASPLHF
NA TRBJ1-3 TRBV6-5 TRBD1 TGTGCCAGCAGTTACGGCGGGACAGGGAAGGCAAACACCATATATTTT CASSYGGTGKANTIYF
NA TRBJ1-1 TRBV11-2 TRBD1 TGTGCCAGCAGCTTCGGACAGGGGGCCGGTGAAGCTTTCTTT CASSFGQGAGEAFF
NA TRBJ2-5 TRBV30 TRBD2 TGTGCCTCAAGACTAGCGGGACAAGAGACCCAGTACTTC CASRLAGQETQYF
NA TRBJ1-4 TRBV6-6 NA TGTGCCAGCAGTAGAACAGTCAATGAAAAACTGTTTTTT CASSRTVNEKLFF
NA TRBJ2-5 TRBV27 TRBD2 TGTGCCAGCAGTCCGGGGACTAGCGGGGAGGAGACCCAGTACTTC CASSPGTSGEETQYF
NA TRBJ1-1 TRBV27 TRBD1 TGTGCCAGCAGAACTCGGGACAGGAGACGGAACACTGAAGCTTTCTTT CASRTRDRRRNTEAFF
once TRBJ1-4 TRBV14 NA TGTGCCAGCAGCCAAGGAGGGGCTGGGAAACTGTTTTTT CASSQGGAGKLFF
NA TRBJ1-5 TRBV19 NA TGTGCCAGTAGAATCCCGGGTGGCCAGCCCCAGCATTTT CASRIPGGQPQHF